The sequence of this TCR beta chain was determined in a study of T cells in narcolepsy. About this clone itself: Its antigen is unknown.

Libraries were prepared by immunoSEQ multiplex PCR; TCRdb keeps only in-frame clonotypes and omits some of them. The sample lists tens of thousands of clones; roughly nine tenths were seen once. The CDR3 has 15 residues. V lost 4 bases and J 5 bases, leaving 14 bases between the germline ends. CDR1 and CDR2 from the germline V gene are LNHDA and SQIVND (reference sequence). Overall study findings and caveats: Reportedly, autoreactive clonotypes were serially detected in patients' blood but not controls'. HCRT-specific and TRIB2-specific autoreactive clonotypes appeared among same-patient CSF and blood CD4+ clonotypes.

The V gene is TRBV19, the J gene TRBJ2-2; tentative D call: TRBD2 (6 bases). The TCR was taken from a human donor with narcolepsy. Source material: CD45RA- memory CD4+ T cells from PBMCs. CDR3 bases: TGTGCCAGTAGTACCCCGGAGGGCAGGACCGGGGAGCTGTTTTTT. It translates to CASSTPEGRTGELFF.